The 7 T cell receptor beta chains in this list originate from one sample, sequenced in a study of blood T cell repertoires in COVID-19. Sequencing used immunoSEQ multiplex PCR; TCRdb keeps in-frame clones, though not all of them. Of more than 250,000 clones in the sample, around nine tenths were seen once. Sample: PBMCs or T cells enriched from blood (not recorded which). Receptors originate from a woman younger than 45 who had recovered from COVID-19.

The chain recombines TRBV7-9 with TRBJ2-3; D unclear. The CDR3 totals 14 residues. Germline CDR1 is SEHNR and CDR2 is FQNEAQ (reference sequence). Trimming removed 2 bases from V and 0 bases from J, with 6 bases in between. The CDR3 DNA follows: TGTGCCAGCAGCTTAACTACTAGCACAGATACGCAGTATTTT. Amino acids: CASSLTTSTDTQYF. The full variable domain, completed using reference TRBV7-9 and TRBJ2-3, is DTGVSQNPRHKITKRGQNVTFRCDPISEHNRLYWYRQTLGQGPEFLTYFQNEAQLEKSRLLSDRFSAERPKGSFSTLEIQRTEQGDSAMYLCASSLTTSTDTQYFGPGTRLTVL.

The CDR3 region has the DNA TGTGCCAGCAGCTTCCTGTTTTTGAACACTGAAGCTTTCTTT. It encodes CASSFLFLNTEAFF. The chain is built from TRBV7-2 and TRBJ1-1; D is ambiguous. Germline CDR1 and CDR2: SGHTA and FQGNSA. V was trimmed by 3 bases and J by 0 bases, leaving 8 bases between them. The CDR3 covers 14 residues.

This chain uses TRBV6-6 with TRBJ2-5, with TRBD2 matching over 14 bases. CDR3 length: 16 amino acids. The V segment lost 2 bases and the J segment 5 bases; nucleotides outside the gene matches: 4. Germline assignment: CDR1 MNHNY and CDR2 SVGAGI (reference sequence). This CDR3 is CASSYPTSGGAETQYF. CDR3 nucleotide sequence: TGTGCCAGCAGTTACCCGACTAGCGGGGGGGCTGAGACCCAGTACTTC.

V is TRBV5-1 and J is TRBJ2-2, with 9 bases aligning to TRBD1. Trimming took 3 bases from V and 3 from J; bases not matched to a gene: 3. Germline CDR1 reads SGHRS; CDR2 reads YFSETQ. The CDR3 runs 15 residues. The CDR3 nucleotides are TGCGCCAGCAGCTGGGGACAGGGTCACACCGGGGAGCTGTTTTTT. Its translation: CASSWGQGHTGELFF.

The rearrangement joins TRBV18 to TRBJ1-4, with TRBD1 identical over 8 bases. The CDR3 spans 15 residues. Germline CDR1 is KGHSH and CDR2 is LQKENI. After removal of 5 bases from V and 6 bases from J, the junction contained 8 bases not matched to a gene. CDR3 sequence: CASSSPGQADEKLFF. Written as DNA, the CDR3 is TGTGCCAGCTCATCCCCGGGACAGGCGGATGAAAAACTGTTTTTT.

In DNA, the CDR3 is TGTGCCTGGAGGGCTGCCAGCGCTGAAGCTTTCTTT. It codes for CAWRAASAEAFF. The gene calls are TRBV30 and TRBJ1-1, with unresolved D. Trimming took off 3 bases at V and 6 bases at J, with 11 bases between the two ends. The CDR3 totals 12 residues. Germline V gene sequence: CDR1 GTSNPN, CDR2 SVGIG (reference sequence). Complete variable domain (other parts from reference TRBV30 and TRBJ1-1): SQTIHQWPATLVQPVGSPLSLECTVEGTSNPNLYWYRQAAGRGLQLLFYSVGIGQISSEVPQNLSASRPQDRQFILSSKKLLLSDSGFYLCAWRAASAEAFFGQGTRLTVV.

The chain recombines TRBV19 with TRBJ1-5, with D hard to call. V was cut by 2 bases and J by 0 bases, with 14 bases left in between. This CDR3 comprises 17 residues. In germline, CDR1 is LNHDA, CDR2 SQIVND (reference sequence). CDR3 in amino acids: CASSITPGSYSNQPQHF. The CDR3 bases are TGTGCCAGTAGTATAACCCCCGGGTCCTATAGCAATCAGCCCCAGCATTTT.